What follows are 2 T cell receptor beta chains derived from one specimen sequenced in a study of T cells in Graves' hyperthyroidism and ophthalmopathy. The investigators amplified TCR beta CDR3 regions from RNA transcripts. When the TCR CDR3 underwent first-round RT-PCR, the HTBI primer set was used. TCRdb redid the calling of the multiplex PCR reads with MiXCR, one entry per CDR3 protein. This repertoire shows 300,000 to 450,000 distinct CDR3 sequences, approximately 14% found once; its top ten account for 20%. Sequencing was carried out using blood. These receptors were collected from a young woman with Graves' ophthalmopathy.

This clonotype was counted many times. The genes are TRBV5-6 and TRBJ2-7, with a possible D match to TRBD2 (5 bases). V was shortened by 1 base and J by 5 bases, with 10 bases between the two germline ends. Germline CDR1 is SGHDT and CDR2 is YYEEEE. CDR3 length: 13 residues. CDR3 bases: TGTGCCAGCAGCTTGTTTGGGGAGAACGAGCAGTACTTC. Its protein is CASSLFGENEQYF.

This clonotype appeared a few times. CDR3 in DNA: TGTGCCAGCAGCGTACGGGACTCGAGCTCCTACGAGCAGTACTTC. This translates into CASSVRDSSSYEQYF. The chain links TRBV11-3 to TRBJ2-7; TRBD2 might be the D (6 bases). The length of the CDR3 is 15 residues. Looked up from germline, CDR1 is SGHNT and CDR2 is YENEEA. V was shortened by 5 bases and J by 0 bases, with 14 bases between the two germline ends.